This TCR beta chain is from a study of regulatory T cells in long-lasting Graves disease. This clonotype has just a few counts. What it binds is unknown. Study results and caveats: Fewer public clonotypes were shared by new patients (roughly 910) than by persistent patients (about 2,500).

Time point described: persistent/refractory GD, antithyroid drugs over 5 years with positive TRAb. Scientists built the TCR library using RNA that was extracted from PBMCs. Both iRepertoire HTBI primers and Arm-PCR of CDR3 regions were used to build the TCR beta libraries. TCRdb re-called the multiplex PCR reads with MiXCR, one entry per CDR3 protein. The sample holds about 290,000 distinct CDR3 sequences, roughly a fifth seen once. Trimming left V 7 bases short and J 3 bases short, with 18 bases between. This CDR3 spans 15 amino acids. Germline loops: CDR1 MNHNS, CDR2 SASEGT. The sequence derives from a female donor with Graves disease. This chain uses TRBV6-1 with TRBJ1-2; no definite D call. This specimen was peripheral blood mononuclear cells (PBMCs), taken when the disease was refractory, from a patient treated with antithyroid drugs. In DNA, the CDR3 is TGTGCCAGCAATCGACGCTTCGACGGAGACTATGGCTACACCTTC. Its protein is CASNRRFDGDYGYTF.